The entry below describes one T cell receptor beta chain. The antigen is unknown. The data derive from a study of T cell repertoires in cytomegalovirus infection. Study at large: Alongside well-studied HLA-B-restricted CMV epitopes, recently identified HLA-C-restricted CMV epitopes were also used.

Via MiXCR, TCRdb re-called the reads, giving one row per CDR3 protein. The sample lists approximately 110,000 distinct CDR3 sequences, around 40% occurring once. This CDR3 contains 13 residues. The germline V and J ends were trimmed by 6 bases and 7 bases, with 13 bases remaining between them. Germline CDR1 SGHVS, CDR2 FNYEAQ. The rearrangement links TRBV7-6 to TRBJ2-1; D possibly corresponds to TRBD2 (5 bases). This receptor was identified in a human donor in good health (CMV status not recorded). Some clones in this sample may be carry-over from other donors' samples. The sequencing here drew on CD8+ T cells from cultured PBMCs, taken from culture after CMV antigen stimulation. The DNA of the CDR3 is TGTGCCAGCAGTCCGGCTGGAGGAAATGAGCAGTTCTTC. Translated: CASSPAGGNEQFF.